This T cell receptor beta chain was captured in a study of blood T cells in healthy people across ages. This CDR3 comprises 17 residues. J was trimmed by 1 base and V by 3 bases; bases with no gene match: 10. Germline V lookup: CDR1 MNHEY, CDR2 SMNVEV (reference sequence). Next came a second PCR, run for about 6 to 12 cycles, which used a sample-barcoded 5' primer along with a J-beta primer mix. Using its own MiXCR run on the 5' RACE reads, TCRdb lists one record per CDR3 protein. The sample shows hundreds of thousands of distinct CDR3 sequences, around 50% of them seen only once. Sequencing input: blood. The source of this sequence is a man in his forties or fifties in good health. The V call is TRBV27, the J call TRBJ2-3, with 7 positions matching TRBD1. The CDR3 here is CASSFYRGRFGTDTQYF. CDR3 DNA sequence: TGTGCCAGCAGTTTCTACAGGGGTCGTTTCGGCACAGATACGCAGTATTTT.